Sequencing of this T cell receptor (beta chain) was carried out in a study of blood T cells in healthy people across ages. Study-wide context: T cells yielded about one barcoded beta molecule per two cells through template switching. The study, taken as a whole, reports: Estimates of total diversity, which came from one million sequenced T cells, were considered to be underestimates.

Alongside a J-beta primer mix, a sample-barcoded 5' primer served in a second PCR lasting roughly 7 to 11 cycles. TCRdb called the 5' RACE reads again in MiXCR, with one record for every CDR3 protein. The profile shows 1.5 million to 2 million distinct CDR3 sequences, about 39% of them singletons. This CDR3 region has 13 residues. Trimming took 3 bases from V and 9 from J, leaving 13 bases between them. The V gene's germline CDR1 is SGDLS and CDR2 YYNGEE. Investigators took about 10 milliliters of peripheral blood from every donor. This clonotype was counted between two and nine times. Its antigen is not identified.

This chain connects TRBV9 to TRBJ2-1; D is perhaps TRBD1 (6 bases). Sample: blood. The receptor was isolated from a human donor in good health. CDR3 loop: CASSGRDISEQFF. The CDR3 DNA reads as TGTGCCAGCAGCGGCCGGGACATATCTGAGCAGTTCTTC.